The 30 T cell receptor beta chains below all came from one sample that was sequenced in a study of T cells and Merkel cell carcinoma outcomes. The data were produced by immunoSEQ multiplex PCR, yet TCRdb's version contains in-frame clones alone and is incomplete. Of about 12,000 clones listed, 95% are singletons. Sequencing input: tumor tissue from Merkel cell carcinoma. These receptors were collected from a human donor with Merkel cell carcinoma.

This clone has only one observation. In DNA, the CDR3 is TGTGCTAGTGGCCTCCGGAGCACTGAAGCTTTCTTT. Protein: CASGLRSTEAFF. The chain is built from TRBV12-5 and TRBJ1-1; D not resolved. V lost 6 bases and J lost 4, with 9 bases in between. CDR3 length: 12 residues. Germline V gene lookup returns CDR1 LGHNT and CDR2 FRNRAP.

The V call is TRBV18, the J call TRBJ2-7; a possible D gene is TRBD1 (5 bases). Germline V gene data show CDR1 as KGHSH and CDR2 as LQKENI. V lost 4 bases to trimming and J lost 2 bases, with 9 bases between them. This CDR3 has 13 amino acids. This CDR3 is CASSRQGTYEQYF. In DNA, the CDR3 is TGTGCCAGCTCACGGCAGGGTACCTACGAGCAGTACTTC.

The chain joins TRBV5-1 to TRBJ2-5; 9 bases agree with TRBD1. Germline assignment: CDR1 SGHRS and CDR2 YFSETQ. The CDR3 runs to 16 residues. The V gene end was trimmed by 0 bases and the J gene end by 5 bases; junction bases not matched to a gene: 8. DNA for the CDR3: TGCGCCAGCAGCTTGGGCCAGACAGGGGGTCGGGAGACCCAGTACTTC. Its protein is CASSLGQTGGRETQYF.

The chain joins TRBV7-9 to TRBJ2-1; 12 nucleotides align to TRBD2. Germline loops: CDR1 SEHNR, CDR2 FQNEAQ (reference sequence). The CDR3 extends over 15 amino acids. With V trimmed by 5 bases and J by 3 bases, 2 bases remained unmatched. The CDR3 spells CASSKTSGSYNEQFF. The CDR3 DNA reads TGTGCCAGCAGCAAGACTAGCGGGAGCTACAATGAGCAGTTCTTC. Based on the CDR3 plus reference TRBV7-9 and TRBJ2-1, the full variable domain is DTGVSQNPRHKITKRGQNVTFRCDPISEHNRLYWYRQTLGQGPEFLTYFQNEAQLEKSRLLSDRFSAERPKGSFSTLEIQRTEQGDSAMYLCASSKTSGSYNEQFFGPGTRLTVL.

The J gene is TRBJ2-2, the V gene TRBV30, with D uncertain. V gave up 0 bases and J gave up 6 bases, with 8 bases separating them. Per germline, CDR1 GTSNPN and CDR2 SVGIG (reference sequence). CDR3 length: 13 amino acids. The CDR3 sequence: CAWSVTGAGELFF. The CDR3 coding sequence is TGTGCCTGGAGTGTGACCGGCGCCGGGGAGCTGTTTTTT.

V and J are TRBV9 and TRBJ2-1, with 10 bases that match TRBD2. Per germline, CDR1 SGDLS and CDR2 YYNGEE. The CDR3 contains 16 residues. The J segment lost 7 bases and the V segment lost 4 bases, leaving 11 bases of the junction unmatched. The CDR3 nucleotides are TGTGCCAGCAGCACTCTAGGTAGCGGGAGGCTGAATGAGCAGTTCTTC. Protein: CASSTLGSGRLNEQFF.

This clone was counted a single time. The chain combines TRBV9 with TRBJ1-4; D perhaps matches TRBD1 (5 bases). Trimming cost V 0 bases and J 4 bases, with 7 bases left between them. The CDR3 runs 14 residues. Germline values: CDR1 SGDLS, CDR2 YYNGEE. CDR3 sequence reads: CASSVGQNNEKLFF. CDR3 DNA sequence: TGTGCCAGCAGCGTAGGACAGAATAATGAAAAACTGTTTTTT.

This clone was observed once. The genes are TRBV19 and TRBJ2-5; D is possibly TRBD1 (6 bases). V was pared by 10 bases and J by 8 bases, with 20 bases between. Germline assignment: CDR1 LNHDA and CDR2 SQIVND (reference sequence). This CDR3 contains 13 residues. The chain's CDR3 is CATSESRGSTQYF. CDR3 DNA sequence: TGTGCCACCTCCGAATCCAGGGGATCAACCCAGTACTTC. The variable domain in full, completed from reference TRBV19 and TRBJ2-5, reads DGGITQSPKYLFRKEGQNVTLSCEQNLNHDAMYWYRQDPGQGLRLIYYSQIVNDFQKGDIAEGYSVSREKKESFPLTVTSAQKNPTAFYLCATSESRGSTQYFGPGTRLLVL.

V is TRBV7-3 and J is TRBJ2-6; 10 positions agree with TRBD1. The trim removed 5 bases at V and 0 bases at J, leaving 7 bases unmatched. Germline CDR1 is SGHTA and CDR2 is FQGTGA. The CDR3 has 18 amino acids. DNA for the CDR3: TGTGCCAGCAGCCCCGGGGACAGGGGAGGCTCTGGGGCCAACGTCCTGACTTTC. As protein: CASSPGDRGGSGANVLTF.

The rearrangement uses TRBV6-5 and TRBJ2-5; 8 bases match TRBD2. Germline CDR1 reads MNHEY; CDR2 reads SVGAGI. V lost 6 bases to trimming and J lost 5 bases; unmatched junction nucleotides: 5. This CDR3 spans 13 amino acids. The CDR3 coding sequence is TGTGCCAGCAGCTCGGGGGGGTGGGAGACCCAGTACTTC. This sequence encodes CASSSGGWETQYF.

The chain uses TRBV14 and TRBJ1-4; tentatively, D is TRBD1 (6 bases). The V end was cut by 4 bases, the J end by 10 bases, with 16 bases between. CDR3 length: 14 residues. Per germline, CDR1 SGHDN and CDR2 FVKESK. The CDR3 DNA follows: TGTGCCAGCAGCCCGGGACAAAGTCTCGGAAAACTGTTTTTT. As protein: CASSPGQSLGKLFF.

V gene TRBV7-2 combines with J gene TRBJ2-5; possible D gene TRBD2, 6 bases. This CDR3 has 12 amino acids. Germline CDR1 is SGHTA and CDR2 is FQGNSA. Trimming pared 3 bases from V and 4 bases from J, leaving 6 bases between. The CDR3: CASSFGRETQYF. In DNA, the CDR3 is TGTGCCAGCAGCTTCGGGAGAGAGACCCAGTACTTC.

To note about this clone: One end of the junction is discordant with germline, which a read error may explain. The chain joins TRBV4-1 to TRBJ2-7; maybe TRBD2 (6 bases). The CDR3 runs 14 residues. CDR1 is MGHRA and CDR2 is YSYEKL in the germline V gene. The CDR3 loop is CANSPAGLPSEQYF. CDR3 bases: TGCGCCAACAGCCCTGCGGGACTCCCCTCCGAGCAGTACTTC.

The CDR3 DNA sequence: TGTGCCAGCAGCCAAGTGGGTGGTACAGATACGCAGTATTTT. This sequence encodes CASSQVGGTDTQYF. This chain links TRBV4-2 with TRBJ2-3; no definite D call. Trimming pared 1 base from V and 3 bases from J, leaving 8 bases between. The CDR3 has 14 residues. Germline assignment: CDR1 LGHNA and CDR2 YNFKEQ.

This chain uses TRBV18 with TRBJ2-1; 8 bases are a match to TRBD2. The CDR3 runs 15 residues. Trimming at V came to 6 bases and at J to 9 bases, leaving 13 bases not matched to a gene. Germline values: CDR1 KGHSH, CDR2 LQKENI. CDR3 amino acids: CASSPMSGGHREQFF. The CDR3 DNA is TGTGCCAGCTCCCCAATGTCGGGAGGGCATCGTGAGCAGTTCTTC.

The table lists this clone with a count of one. This rearrangement joins TRBV18 to TRBJ2-2; D is perhaps TRBD1 (5 bases). The CDR3 loop spans 15 amino acids. V lost 5 bases, J lost 5 bases, and 15 bases lay in between. Germline lookup yields CDR1 KGHSH and CDR2 LQKENI. The CDR3 DNA follows: TGTGCCAGCTCAGCCAAGGGGCCGCAGACCGGGGAGCTGTTTTTT. Residues: CASSAKGPQTGELFF.

This chain connects TRBV30 to TRBJ2-7; D gene unclear. The CDR3 runs to 11 residues. CDR1 and CDR2 from the germline V gene are GTSNPN and SVGIG (reference sequence). V lost 3 bases, J lost 4 bases, and 7 bases lay in between. The CDR3 DNA sequence: TGTGCCTGGAGCCGTCAGTACGAGCAGTACTTC. Encoded protein: CAWSRQYEQYF.

J is TRBJ2-3 and V is TRBV5-1; 9 positions match TRBD2. The germline V gene encodes CDR1 SGHRS and CDR2 YFSETQ. The CDR3 totals 14 residues. J was trimmed by 5 bases and V by 4 bases; bases with no gene match: 5. This CDR3 reads CASSVSGSGDTQYF. Written as DNA, the CDR3 is TGCGCCAGCAGCGTTAGCGGGAGTGGAGATACGCAGTATTTT.

This clone came up once. The V call is TRBV18, the J call TRBJ2-2, with TRBD2 as a possible D gene (6 bases). Germline V CDR1 and CDR2: KGHSH, LQKENI. With 2 bases removed from V and 4 bases from J, the gap between germline ends came to 11 bases. There are 15 residues in the CDR3. CDR3 sequence: CASSPEGLPTGELFF. CDR3 sequence (DNA): TGTGCCAGCTCACCAGAGGGACTGCCCACCGGGGAGCTGTTTTTT.

The chain has TRBV29-1 and TRBJ1-4; D call uncertain. Trimming left V 5 bases short and J 6 bases short, with 13 bases between. Germline CDR1 SQVTM, CDR2 ANQGSEA. The CDR3 loop spans 13 amino acids. The CDR3 spells CSVKFGVDEKLFF. CDR3 DNA: TGCAGCGTTAAGTTCGGGGTAGATGAAAAACTGTTTTTT.

In this sample, this clone turned up once. The rearrangement links TRBV20-1 to TRBJ1-1; D remains unclear. The germline V and J ends were trimmed by 3 bases and 11 bases, with 13 bases remaining between them. CDR1 is DFQATT and CDR2 is SNEGSKA in the germline V gene (reference sequence). The CDR3 spans 11 residues. In DNA, the CDR3 is TGCAGTGCTAGGGTGGCCCGGAGGGCTTTCTTT. Translation gives CSARVARRAFF.

This rearrangement joins TRBV19 to TRBJ2-5; TRBD1 matches 9 bases. CDR1 is LNHDA and CDR2 is SQIVND in the germline V gene (reference sequence). V was clipped by 4 bases and J by 3 bases; unmatched bases: 6. This CDR3 is built from 15 residues. The CDR3 DNA reads TGTGCCAGTAGTACCATACAGGGGGCTAAAGAGACCCAGTACTTC. Translated: CASSTIQGAKETQYF.

The CDR3 is CASSVVGQLDTEAFF. CDR3 DNA: TGTGCCAGCAGCGTAGTGGGACAGTTAGACACTGAAGCTTTCTTT. The chain links TRBV9 to TRBJ1-1; 7 positions agree with TRBD1. The CDR3 has 15 residues. Per germline, CDR1 SGDLS and CDR2 YYNGEE. After removal of 0 bases from V and 3 bases from J, the junction contained 5 bases not matched to a gene.

This clone was seen only once. For the CDR3, the DNA is TGCGCCAGCAAAAGGGGCGCCGACACCGGGGAGCTGTTTTTT. Amino acid sequence: CASKRGADTGELFF. This sequence joins TRBV5-1 and TRBJ2-2; D possibly corresponds to TRBD1 (5 bases). Trimming stripped 6 bases from V and 3 bases from J, with 12 bases between. The length of the CDR3 is 14 residues. In germline, CDR1 is SGHRS, CDR2 YFSETQ.

In nucleotides, the CDR3 is TGCGCCAGCAGCTTGGGTACTAGCGGTCCTGCAGATACGCAGTATTTT. Protein: CASSLGTSGPADTQYF. The rearrangement links TRBV5-1 to TRBJ2-3, with 8 bases matching TRBD2. CDR1 SGHRS and CDR2 YFSETQ come from the germline V gene. The ends lost 0 bases at V and 4 bases at J; junction bases unmatched: 7. This CDR3 contains 16 residues.

The chain joins TRBV20-1 to TRBJ1-1; D uncertain. V was cut by 6 bases and J by 1 base, with 6 bases left in between. The CDR3 runs 11 residues. Germline values: CDR1 DFQATT, CDR2 SNEGSKA (reference sequence). The CDR3 region has the DNA TGCAGTGCCAACCGGAACACTGAAGCTTTCTTT. It translates to CSANRNTEAFF.

V gene TRBV12-5 combines with J gene TRBJ2-3; no definite D call. The germline V and J ends were trimmed by 2 bases and 4 bases, with 10 bases remaining between them. The CDR3 is 14 amino acids. CDR1 and CDR2 from the germline V gene are LGHNT and FRNRAP. CDR3 sequence reads: CASGLPPGADTQYF. The CDR3 DNA reads TGTGCTAGTGGTTTGCCGCCAGGTGCAGATACGCAGTATTTT.

The V gene is TRBV29-1, the J gene TRBJ2-1; TRBD2 aligns across 13 bases. Germline lookup yields CDR1 SQVTM and CDR2 ANQGSEA. The CDR3 runs 14 residues. With 7 bases clipped from V and 11 bases from J, the junction kept 11 bases outside the gene matches. CDR3 in DNA: TGCAGCGCCCAGACTAGCGGGAGGTGGAATAAGCAGTTCTTC. It is translated as CSAQTSGRWNKQFF.

The chain uses TRBV7-9 and TRBJ1-4; TRBD1 matches at 9 bases. With V trimmed by 8 bases and J by 4 bases, 2 bases remained unmatched. There are 13 residues in the CDR3. Per the germline V gene, CDR1 is SEHNR and CDR2 is FQNEAQ (reference sequence). The CDR3 region is CASRDRVNEKLFF. The CDR3 DNA reads as TGTGCCAGCCGGGACAGGGTTAATGAAAAACTGTTTTTT.

This chain links TRBV11-2 with TRBJ2-3; tentatively, D is TRBD2 (5 bases). Between the trimmed V and J ends, which lost 2 bases and 2 bases, there was a span of 11 bases. Germline loops: CDR1 SGHAT, CDR2 FQNNGV. There are 15 residues in the CDR3. CDR3 coding DNA: TGTGCCAGCAGCTTAAAGCGGAGACCCACAGATACGCAGTATTTT. Protein: CASSLKRRPTDTQYF.